This T cell receptor (beta chain) was recorded in a study of cytotoxic CD8 clonotypes in ibrutinib-treated CLL. Study information: The average sample held roughly 250,000 productive templates and 94,082 productive rearrangements.

This clone has only a few counts. The target antigen is unknown. The sequencing depth, 1 in 200,000 to 1 in 1 million T cells, was the target. Some clones are missing from TCRdb's copy, which holds only in-frame ones; the method was immunoSEQ multiplex PCR. This sample has some 310,000 clones, with around four fifths found just once. Germline CDR1 LGHNA, CDR2 YSLEER. Between the trimmed V and J ends, which lost 1 base and 0 bases, there was a span of 7 bases. This CDR3 spans 15 amino acids. General observations from the study: Clonality climbed at ibrutinib response, then dropped toward baseline at progression. Contraction or stability on treatment was seen for public clonotypes, which were uncommon.

The rearrangement joins TRBV4-3 to TRBJ1-3; D gene unclear. The sequence came from a human donor with chronic lymphocytic leukemia. Specimen: PBMCs, collected before ibrutinib treatment. The CDR3 spells CASSQGLSSGNTIYF. The CDR3 DNA sequence: TGCGCCAGCAGCCAAGGTTTAAGCTCTGGAAACACCATATATTTT.